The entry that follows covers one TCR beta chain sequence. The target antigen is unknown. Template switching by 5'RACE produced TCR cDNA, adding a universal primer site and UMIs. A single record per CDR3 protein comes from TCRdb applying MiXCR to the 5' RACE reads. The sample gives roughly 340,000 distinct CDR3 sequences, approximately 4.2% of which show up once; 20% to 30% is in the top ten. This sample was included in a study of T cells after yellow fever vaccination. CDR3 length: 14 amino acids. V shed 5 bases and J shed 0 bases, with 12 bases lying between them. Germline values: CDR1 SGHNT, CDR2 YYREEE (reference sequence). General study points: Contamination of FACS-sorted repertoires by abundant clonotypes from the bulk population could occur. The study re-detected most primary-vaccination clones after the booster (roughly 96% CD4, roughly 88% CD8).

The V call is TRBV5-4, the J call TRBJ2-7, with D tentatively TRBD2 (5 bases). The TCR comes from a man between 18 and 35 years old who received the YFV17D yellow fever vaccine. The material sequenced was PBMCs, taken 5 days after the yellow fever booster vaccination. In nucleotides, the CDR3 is TGTGCCAGCAGACTAGACGGTAGCTCCTACGAGCAGTACGTC. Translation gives CASRLDGSSYEQYV.